Listed here are 13 T cell receptor beta chains from one sample, sequenced in a study of cytomegalovirus exposure and HLA in healthy donors. Researchers ran the PCR with 60 Vbeta and 13 Jbeta primers. Data came from immunoSEQ multiplex PCR; TCRdb stores just in-frame clones and leaves some out. The table records 150,000 to 200,000 clones, around four fifths of them present only once. Material: PBMCs. All receptors come from a man aged 18 to 30 in good health and CMV-seropositive.

The J gene is TRBJ1-5, the V gene TRBV28; no reliable D call. This CDR3 has 14 residues. Germline V CDR1 and CDR2: MDHEN, SYDVKM. The V gene lost 7 bases and the J gene lost 7 bases, with 17 bases spanning the gap. The chain's CDR3 is CASTRMRAGQPQHF. CDR3 bases: TGTGCCAGCACTAGAATGAGGGCGGGCCAGCCCCAGCATTTT.

CDR3 protein: CASSSRGRETQYF. In DNA, the CDR3 is TGCGCCAGCAGCTCGCGTGGGAGGGAGACCCAGTACTTC. The chain combines TRBV5-1 with TRBJ2-5; D possibly corresponds to TRBD2 (6 bases). Germline V lookup: CDR1 SGHRS, CDR2 YFSETQ. The CDR3 is 13 amino acids. The V end was cut by 3 bases, the J end by 5 bases, with 11 bases between.

This sequence joins TRBV28 and TRBJ1-5, with TRBD1 matching 8 bases. V lost 6 bases and J lost 2; bases outside the gene matches: 3. CDR1 and CDR2 from the germline V gene are MDHEN and SYDVKM. The CDR3 spans 14 residues. CDR3 nucleotide sequence: TGTGCCAGCAGGACACAGGGGGGCAATCAGCCCCAGCATTTT. This codes for CASRTQGGNQPQHF.

The genes are TRBV7-9 and TRBJ2-2; TRBD1 is a possible D gene (6 bases). Germline CDR1 and CDR2: SEHNR and FQNEAQ (reference sequence). Trimming pared 3 bases from V and 5 bases from J, leaving 13 bases between. The CDR3 sequence is 15 residues long. The CDR3 loop is CASSFYQGRTGELFF. The CDR3 DNA is TGTGCCAGCAGCTTTTACCAGGGGCGGACCGGGGAGCTGTTTTTT.

The chain uses TRBV28 and TRBJ1-5, with 7 positions matching TRBD1. With 4 bases clipped from V and 6 bases from J, the junction kept 9 bases outside the gene matches. The CDR3 has 15 residues. CDR1 is MDHEN and CDR2 is SYDVKM in the germline V gene. For the CDR3, the DNA is TGTGCCAGCAGTTCCGGACAGGTATCCGCTCAGCCCCAGCATTTT. The encoded protein is CASSSGQVSAQPQHF.

The rearrangement joins TRBV5-1 to TRBJ2-3; a possible D gene is TRBD2 (6 bases). The length of the CDR3 is 17 residues. Germline-derived CDR1 and CDR2 are SGHRS and YFSETQ. The V end lost 4 bases, the J end lost 2 bases, and 20 bases lay between the germline ends. CDR3 loop: CASSLDLASGATDTQYF. CDR3 in DNA: TGCGCCAGCAGCCTCGATCTAGCGAGTGGTGCCACAGATACGCAGTATTTT.

V is TRBV7-3 and J is TRBJ2-6, with unresolved D. The CDR3 is made up of 16 amino acids. From germline, CDR1 is SGHTA and CDR2 FQGTGA. V lost 1 base and J 1 base, leaving 8 bases between the germline ends. The CDR3 DNA reads TGTGCCAGCAGCTTAAGCGGCCCGTCTGGGGCCAACGTCCTGACTTTC. Translation: CASSLSGPSGANVLTF. Full variable domain (remainder filled in from reference TRBV7-3 and TRBJ2-6): GAGVSQTPSNKVTEKGKYVELRCDPISGHTALYWYRQSLGQGPEFLIYFQGTGAADDSGLPNDRFFAVRPEGSVSTLKIQRTERGDSAVYLCASSLSGPSGANVLTFGAGSRLTVL.

The chain couples TRBV13 to TRBJ2-5, with 8 bases fitting TRBD1. The ends lost 5 bases at V and 5 bases at J; junction bases unmatched: 7. The CDR3 totals 14 residues. CDR1 PRHDT and CDR2 FYEKMQ come from the germline V gene (reference sequence). CDR3 DNA sequence: TGTGCCAGCAGCGCAGGGGGCGCGTGGGAGACCCAGTACTTC. Its translation: CASSAGGAWETQYF.

V usage is TRBV2 and J usage is TRBJ1-1; D gene uncertain. This CDR3 is 13 amino acids long. The germline V gene encodes CDR1 SNHLY and CDR2 FYNNEI. V lost 9 bases to trimming and J lost 4 bases, with 15 bases between them. The CDR3 coding sequence is TGTGCCAGTCGATTTGAAGCCCGCACTGAAGCTTTCTTT. It yields the protein CASRFEARTEAFF.

The chain has TRBV28 and TRBJ1-5; maybe TRBD1 (6 bases). Trimming pared 5 bases from V and 3 bases from J, leaving 14 bases between. This CDR3 has 15 residues. Germline values: CDR1 MDHEN, CDR2 SYDVKM. In nucleotides, the CDR3 is TGTGCCAGCAGTACGGACAGAACAATCAATCAGCCCCAGCATTTT. It encodes CASSTDRTINQPQHF.

The V gene is TRBV10-1, the J gene TRBJ1-1, with a tentative D call TRBD1 (6 bases). The CDR3 is 17 residues long. Germline loops: CDR1 WNHNN, CDR2 SYGVQD (reference sequence). V lost 2 bases and J 6 bases, leaving 22 bases between the germline ends. CDR3 nucleotides: TGCGCCAGCAGTGAGGGTCGGTGGGGGGGCCGACGATCTGAAGCTTTCTTT. It is translated as CASSEGRWGGRRSEAFF.

The gene calls are TRBV4-2 and TRBJ1-4; 8 bases are shared with TRBD1. With V trimmed by 3 bases and J by 8 bases, 11 bases remained unmatched. Looked up from germline, CDR1 is LGHNA and CDR2 is YNFKEQ. The CDR3 is made up of 16 amino acids. In nucleotides, the CDR3 is TGTGCCAGCAGCCATCCTCCGGACAGGGAGGGAGAAAAACTGTTTTTT. It translates to CASSHPPDREGEKLFF.

In its sample, this clone was seen a few times. The rearrangement uses TRBV7-2 and TRBJ2-2; unclear D gene. Germline values: CDR1 SGHTA, CDR2 FQGNSA. The CDR3 totals 13 residues. V lost 4 bases and J lost 5, with 8 bases in between. DNA for the CDR3: TGTGCCAGCAGCTCCATTTTGACCGGGGAGCTGTTTTTT. Residues: CASSSILTGELFF.